This T cell receptor beta chain was identified in a study of PD-1 blockade in classical Hodgkin lymphoma. V lost 4 bases to trimming and J lost 5 bases, with 12 bases between them. The CDR3 has 13 residues. The germline CDR1 and CDR2 sequences are SGHRS and YFSETQ. Brentuximab vedotin exposure varied, and every patient relapsed after autologous stem cell transplantation. Produced via immunoSEQ multiplex PCR; TCRdb's table is partial and in-frame only. Here the sample spans 90,000 to 100,000 clones, 89% being singletons. The chain has TRBV5-1 and TRBJ2-5, with TRBD1 as a possible D gene (6 bases). The clonotype originates from a human donor with classical Hodgkin lymphoma. The sample in question was peripheral blood mononuclear cells (PBMCs), obtained before the second cycle of nivolumab. CDR3 sequence (DNA): TGCGCCAGCAGCGGGGGCTTAGGCGAGACCCAGTACTTC. Translation gives CASSGGLGETQYF. Supplemented by reference TRBV5-1 and TRBJ2-5, the full variable domain reads KAGVTQTPRYLIKTRGQQVTLSCSPISGHRSVSWYQQTPGQGLQFLFEYFSETQRNKGNFPGRFSGRQFSNSRSEMNVSTLELGDSALYLCASSGGLGETQYFGPGTRLLVL.